Below, 27 T cell receptor beta chains from the same sample are listed, as sequenced in a study of blood T cell repertoires in COVID-19. Measured with immunoSEQ multiplex PCR; TCRdb has only the in-frame clones, and not every one. This sample carries more than 95,000 clones, roughly 80% of them seen once, and the ten largest clones take around 6%. Material for sequencing was peripheral blood. The receptor source for this set is a man in his sixties with acute or convalescent COVID-19.

V and J are TRBV7-6 and TRBJ2-3; 10 bases agree with TRBD2. The CDR3 runs 16 residues. J lost 6 bases, V lost 2 bases, and 8 bases had no gene match. From germline, CDR1 is SGHVS and CDR2 FNYEAQ. The CDR3 is CASSLQAAGGPDTQYF. CDR3 DNA sequence: TGTGCCAGCAGCTTACAGGCAGCGGGAGGGCCGGATACGCAGTATTTT. The complete variable domain, with remaining parts taken from reference TRBV7-6 and TRBJ2-3, reads GAGVSQSPRYKVTKRGQDVALRCDPISGHVSLYWYRQALGQGPEFLTYFNYEAQQDKSGLPNDRFSAERPEGSISTLTIQRTEQRDSAMYRCASSLQAAGGPDTQYFGPGTRLTVL.

The rearrangement joins TRBV6-5 to TRBJ1-2; 7 bases map to TRBD1. The V gene end was trimmed by 4 bases and the J gene end by 10 bases; junction bases not matched to a gene: 9. The germline V gene encodes CDR1 MNHEY and CDR2 SVGAGI. The CDR3 sequence is 13 residues long. CDR3 in DNA: TGTGCCAGCAGTTCCCGGACAGGAGGTCCCTACACCTTC. Its protein product is CASSSRTGGPYTF.

V gene TRBV9 combines with J gene TRBJ2-5; TRBD2 matches 7 bases. The V gene end was trimmed by 0 bases and the J gene end by 2 bases; junction bases not matched to a gene: 4. The CDR3 is 15 amino acids. CDR1 is SGDLS and CDR2 is YYNGEE in the germline V gene. The CDR3 reads CASSVASGPQETQYF. The CDR3 DNA follows: TGTGCCAGCAGCGTAGCTAGCGGCCCGCAAGAGACCCAGTACTTC.

The rearrangement links TRBV5-6 to TRBJ1-2, with TRBD1 identical over 10 bases. The CDR3 runs 16 residues. The J segment lost 2 bases and the V segment lost 2 bases, leaving 6 bases of the junction unmatched. From germline, CDR1 is SGHDT and CDR2 YYEEEE. The DNA of the CDR3 is TGTGCCAGCAGCTTTCCCGGGACAGGGGCCAACTATGGCTACACCTTC. Its translation: CASSFPGTGANYGYTF.

This clone was seen more than once but under ten times. The rearrangement uses TRBV10-1 and TRBJ2-5, with TRBD2 matching over 7 bases. J lost 5 bases, V lost 0 bases, and 3 bases had no gene match. The CDR3 contains 14 residues. Germline V CDR1 and CDR2: WNHNN, SYGVQD (reference sequence). The chain's CDR3 is CASSESAGVETQYF. The CDR3 DNA reads TGCGCCAGCAGTGAGTCTGCGGGAGTGGAGACCCAGTACTTC.

This clone was seen only once. The chain uses TRBV5-1 and TRBJ2-7; D may be TRBD1 (5 bases). The CDR3 loop spans 14 amino acids. V was shortened by 0 bases and J by 5 bases, with 12 bases between the two germline ends. Germline V lookup: CDR1 SGHRS, CDR2 YFSETQ. The CDR3 is CASSLGQGGDEQYF. DNA for the CDR3: TGCGCCAGCAGCTTGGGGCAGGGTGGGGACGAGCAGTACTTC.

The CDR3: CASSLGTANYGYTF. CDR3 DNA sequence: TGTGCCAGCAGTTTAGGGACAGCTAACTATGGCTACACCTTC. The gene calls are TRBV28 and TRBJ1-2, with 7 bases that match TRBD1. The CDR3 extends over 14 amino acids. J was trimmed by 0 bases and V by 2 bases; bases with no gene match: 0. From germline, CDR1 is MDHEN and CDR2 SYDVKM.

The rearrangement joins TRBV23-1 to TRBJ1-1; D might be TRBD1 (6 bases). TRBV23-1 is assigned to the ORF class and has an uncertain function. V lost 0 bases, J lost 11 bases, and 16 bases lay in between. CDR3 length: 14 amino acids. CDR3 DNA: TGCGCCAGCAGTCAATCTCGCGGGGGGCGTCGGGCTTTCTTT. Protein: CASSQSRGGRRAFF.

As to this clone: A read error may account for a junction end that differs from germline. The chain employs TRBV30 and TRBJ2-1; a weak D match, TRBD1 (6 bases). The CDR3 runs 12 residues. Germline V lookup: CDR1 GTSNPN, CDR2 SVGIG (reference sequence). The CDR3 here is CAWKKNDRFLIF. CDR3 sequence (DNA): TGTGCCTGGAAAAAAAACGACAGGTTTCTCATCTTC. Based on the CDR3 plus reference TRBV30 and TRBJ2-1, the full variable domain is SQTIHQWPATLVQPVGSPLSLECTVEGTSNPNLYWYRQAAGRGLQLLFYSVGIGQISSEVPQNLSASRPQDRQFILSSKKLLLSDSGFYLCAWKKNDRFLIFGPGTRLTVL.

The rearrangement joins TRBV6-5 to TRBJ1-1; 8 bases are shared with TRBD1. The CDR3 totals 14 residues. Germline assignment: CDR1 MNHEY and CDR2 SVGAGI. V lost 10 bases to trimming and J lost 3 bases; unmatched junction nucleotides: 10. As DNA, the CDR3 is TGTGCCACGGACGTGGGACAGGTCCACACTGAAGCTTTCTTT. Protein product: CATDVGQVHTEAFF.

This rearrangement joins TRBV13 to TRBJ1-2, with D possibly matching TRBD1 (6 bases). The CDR3 totals 13 residues. CDR1 is PRHDT, CDR2 FYEKMQ, per germline (reference sequence). The ends were cut back, 0 bases at V and 6 bases at J, with 8 bases in the middle. CDR3 sequence (DNA): TGTGCCAGCAGCTTAGGCAGGGGTGATGGCTACACCTTC. Residues: CASSLGRGDGYTF.

The chain recombines TRBV24-1 with TRBJ2-7; the D gene is possibly TRBD2 (5 bases). Germline assignment: CDR1 KGHDR and CDR2 SFDVKD. Trimming pared 9 bases from V and 3 bases from J, leaving 14 bases between. This CDR3 region has 13 residues. DNA for the CDR3: TGTGCCACCCTGTTCCCGGGGATCTACGAGCAGTACTTC. As protein: CATLFPGIYEQYF.

This chain links TRBV14 with TRBJ1-2; 10 bases match TRBD1. Germline CDR1 and CDR2: SGHDN and FVKESK. This CDR3 contains 15 residues. The ends lost 3 bases at V and 7 bases at J; junction bases unmatched: 8. CDR3 DNA: TGTGCCAGCAGCCAGACTCGGACAGGGGGTGGTGGCTACACCTTC. It is translated as CASSQTRTGGGGYTF.

This chain connects TRBV6-2 or TRBV6-3 to TRBJ1-3; possible D gene TRBD1, 6 bases. The CDR3 loop spans 14 amino acids. Germline CDR1 is MNHEY and CDR2 is SVGEGT. Trimming shortened V by 6 bases and J by 0 bases, and 9 bases separated the two germline ends. CDR3 nucleotide sequence: TGTGCCAGCAGCGGGACAAACTCTGGAAACACCATATATTTT. Encoded protein: CASSGTNSGNTIYF.

V usage is TRBV14 and J usage is TRBJ1-2; the D is unclear. The CDR3 sequence is 15 residues long. Germline CDR1 and CDR2: SGHDN and FVKESK. Trimming removed 1 base from V and 5 bases from J, with 14 bases in between. The CDR3 region is CASSQGVVGGYGYTF. The CDR3 DNA reads as TGTGCCAGCAGCCAAGGTGTAGTGGGAGGTTATGGCTACACCTTC.

The V and J genes are TRBV5-1 and TRBJ1-1; possible D gene TRBD1, 5 bases. CDR3 size: 14 residues. Germline CDR1 SGHRS, CDR2 YFSETQ. The V end was cut by 4 bases, the J end by 4 bases, with 14 bases between. CDR3: CASSPERGTTEAFF. CDR3 nucleotides: TGCGCCAGCAGCCCGGAGCGCGGGACCACTGAAGCTTTCTTT.

This clone was detected only a few times. The V and J genes are TRBV9 and TRBJ2-1; D perhaps matches TRBD1 (6 bases). The V gene's germline CDR1 is SGDLS and CDR2 YYNGEE. The CDR3 extends over 14 amino acids. V shed 4 bases and J shed 4 bases, with 12 bases lying between them. The CDR3 region is CASSPGDIYNEQFF. CDR3 nucleotides: TGTGCCAGCAGCCCTGGGGACATATACAATGAGCAGTTCTTC. The variable domain in full, completed from reference TRBV9 and TRBJ2-1, reads DSGVTQTPKHLITATGQRVTLRCSPRSGDLSVYWYQQSLDQGLQFLIQYYNGEERAKGNILERFSAQQFPDLHSELNLSSLELGDSALYFCASSPGDIYNEQFFGPGTRLTVL.

The CDR3 is CASSLRTGGTGELFF. In DNA, the CDR3 is TGTGCCAGCAGTTTGAGGACAGGCGGGACCGGGGAGCTGTTTTTT. The V call is TRBV27, the J call TRBJ2-2; 7 bases match TRBD1. From germline, CDR1 is MNHEY and CDR2 SMNVEV (reference sequence). This CDR3 has 15 amino acids. Unmatched junction bases numbered 6, after V lost 3 bases and J lost 5 bases.

The chain couples TRBV7-9 to TRBJ1-2, with 7 bases fitting TRBD1. The CDR3 totals 12 residues. The V gene's germline CDR1 is SEHNR and CDR2 FQNEAQ (reference sequence). J lost 8 bases, V lost 4 bases, and 4 bases had no gene match. The CDR3 loop reads CASSSTGDGYTF. In nucleotides, the CDR3 is TGTGCCAGCAGCTCCACAGGGGACGGCTACACCTTC.

This clone was observed once. The CDR3 region is CATIGQGRTEAFF. The CDR3 nucleotides are TGTGCCACCATAGGACAGGGACGAACTGAAGCTTTCTTT. This chain connects TRBV7-6 to TRBJ1-1, with 8 bases identical to TRBD1. After removal of 10 bases from V and 5 bases from J, the junction contained 9 bases not matched to a gene. The CDR3 has 13 amino acids. Germline loops: CDR1 SGHVS, CDR2 FNYEAQ. The variable domain in full, completed from reference TRBV7-6 and TRBJ1-1, reads GAGVSQSPRYKVTKRGQDVALRCDPISGHVSLYWYRQALGQGPEFLTYFNYEAQQDKSGLPNDRFSAERPEGSISTLTIQRTEQRDSAMYRCATIGQGRTEAFFGQGTRLTVV.

The chain recombines TRBV15 with TRBJ1-5; a weak D match, TRBD1 (5 bases). This CDR3 comprises 15 residues. Germline V gene lookup returns CDR1 LNHNV and CDR2 YYDKDF (reference sequence). Trimming took 1 base from V and 2 from J, leaving 9 bases between them. The CDR3: CATSRVVRGNQPQHF. CDR3 sequence (DNA): TGTGCCACCAGCAGAGTCGTCAGGGGCAATCAGCCCCAGCATTTT.

The chain combines TRBV9 with TRBJ2-3; 10 nucleotides match TRBD2. The CDR3 has 16 residues. Trimming cost V 3 bases and J 1 base; bases outside gene matches: 5. Germline CDR1 SGDLS, CDR2 YYNGEE. The CDR3 nucleotides are TGTGCCAGCAGCGCTGAACTAGCGGGGCGCACAGATACGCAGTATTTT. Protein product: CASSAELAGRTDTQYF.

This chain uses TRBV5-1 with TRBJ2-3; 16 bases align to TRBD2. The CDR3 consists of 18 residues. With V trimmed by 4 bases and J by 1 base, 6 bases remained unmatched. Looked up from germline, CDR1 is SGHRS and CDR2 is YFSETQ. CDR3 bases: TGCGCCAGCAGCGTCCCCGGGACTAGCGGGGGGGGCACAGATACGCAGTATTTT. Translating it yields CASSVPGTSGGGTDTQYF.

V usage is TRBV7-2 and J usage is TRBJ2-2, with D perhaps TRBD2 (6 bases). Germline loops: CDR1 SGHTA, CDR2 FQGNSA. Trimming pared 0 bases from V and 6 bases from J, leaving 11 bases between. The CDR3 extends over 15 amino acids. The CDR3 loop is CASSLARTGAGELFF. DNA for the CDR3: TGTGCCAGCAGCTTAGCAAGAACGGGGGCCGGGGAGCTGTTTTTT. The entire variable domain, with the rest obtained from reference TRBV7-2 and TRBJ2-2, is as follows: GAGVSQSPSNKVTEKGKDVELRCDPISGHTALYWYRQSLGQGLEFLIYFQGNSAPDKSGLPSDRFSAERTGGSVSTLTIQRTQQEDSAVYLCASSLARTGAGELFFGEGSRLTVL.

The chain combines TRBV19 with TRBJ1-1; the D gene is possibly TRBD1 (6 bases). Germline CDR1 and CDR2: LNHDA and SQIVND (reference sequence). V shed 5 bases and J shed 1 base, with 20 bases lying between them. CDR3 length: 17 amino acids. CDR3 sequence reads: CASSLQGLAFQNTEAFF. The CDR3 DNA reads as TGTGCCAGTAGTTTACAGGGCTTGGCGTTTCAGAACACTGAAGCTTTCTTT.

The chain recombines TRBV5-1 with TRBJ1-1; 7 nucleotides match TRBD1. After removal of 4 bases from V and 1 base from J, the junction contained 4 bases not matched to a gene. Germline V CDR1 and CDR2: SGHRS, YFSETQ. The CDR3 spans 14 residues. The CDR3 region is CASSGGTANTEAFF. The DNA for the CDR3 is TGCGCCAGCAGCGGCGGGACAGCGAACACTGAAGCTTTCTTT.

The gene calls are TRBV7-8 and TRBJ1-1, with D tentatively TRBD1 (6 bases). The CDR3 loop spans 15 amino acids. The germline V gene encodes CDR1 SGHVS and CDR2 FQNEAQ. The V end was cut by 5 bases, the J end by 0 bases, with 13 bases between. This chain's CDR3 is CASSNYRDMNTEAFF. The DNA for the CDR3 is TGTGCCAGCAGCAATTACAGGGACATGAACACTGAAGCTTTCTTT.